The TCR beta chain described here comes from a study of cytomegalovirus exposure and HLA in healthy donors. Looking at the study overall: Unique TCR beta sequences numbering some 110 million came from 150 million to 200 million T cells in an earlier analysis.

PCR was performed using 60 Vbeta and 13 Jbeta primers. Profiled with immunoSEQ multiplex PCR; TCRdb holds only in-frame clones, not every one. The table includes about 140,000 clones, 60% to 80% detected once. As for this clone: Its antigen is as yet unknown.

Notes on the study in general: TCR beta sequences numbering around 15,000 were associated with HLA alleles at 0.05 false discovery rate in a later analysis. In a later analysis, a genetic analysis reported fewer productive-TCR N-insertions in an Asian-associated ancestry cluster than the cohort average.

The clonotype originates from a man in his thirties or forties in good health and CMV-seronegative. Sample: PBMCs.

DNA for the CDR3: TGTGCCAGCTCACCACGGGGGCAGAGAGAGACCCAGTACTTC. Its translation: CASSPRGQRETQYF. J is TRBJ2-5 and V is TRBV18; TRBD1 might be the D (6 bases). The CDR3 spans 14 residues. V lost 1 base and J 4 bases, leaving 10 bases between the germline ends. CDR1 and CDR2 (germline): KGHSH, LQKENI.